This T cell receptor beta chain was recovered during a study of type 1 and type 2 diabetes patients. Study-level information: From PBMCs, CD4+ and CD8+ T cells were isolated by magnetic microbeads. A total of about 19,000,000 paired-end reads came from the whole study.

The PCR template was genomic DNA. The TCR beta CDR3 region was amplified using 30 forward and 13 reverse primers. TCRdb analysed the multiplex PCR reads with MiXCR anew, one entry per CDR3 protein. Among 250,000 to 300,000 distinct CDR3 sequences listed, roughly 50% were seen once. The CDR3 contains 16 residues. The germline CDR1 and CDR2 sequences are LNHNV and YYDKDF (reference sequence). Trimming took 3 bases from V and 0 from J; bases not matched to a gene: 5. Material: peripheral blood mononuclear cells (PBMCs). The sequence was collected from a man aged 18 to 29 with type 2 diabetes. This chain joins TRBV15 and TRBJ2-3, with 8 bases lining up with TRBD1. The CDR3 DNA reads TGTGCCACCAGCAGGGACAGGGTCTCAAGCACAGATACGCAGTATTTT. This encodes CATSRDRVSSTDTQYF. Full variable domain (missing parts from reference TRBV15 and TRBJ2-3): DAMVIQNPRYQVTQFGKPVTLSCSQTLNHNVMYWYQQKSSQAPKLLFHYYDKDFNNEADTPDNFQSRRPNTSFCFLDIRSPGLGDTAMYLCATSRDRVSSTDTQYFGPGTRLTVL.